This section outlines one T cell receptor (beta chain) sequence together with its context. Time point defined: blood 2 weeks post-SBRT. The treatment was: 15 Gy SBRT to primary tumor, nephrectomy 4 weeks later. Blood was sampled at baseline, 2 weeks and 4 weeks after SBRT. The tumor was a clear cell renal cell carcinoma. The data are from a study of radiation and T cells in renal cell carcinoma. Sequenced by immunoSEQ multiplex PCR; TCRdb stores in-frame clones only, minus some. The table lists some 130,000 clones, 80% to 90% of them singletons, with about 1.9% in the top ten. Germline lookup yields CDR1 SGDLS and CDR2 YYNGEE. This CDR3 is built from 16 residues. Trimming stripped 3 bases from V and 9 bases from J, with 19 bases between.

Specimen: blood, collected from a patient whose treatment included radiotherapy and nephrectomy. This sequence originates from a woman aged 55-70 years with renal cell carcinoma. The chain links TRBV9 to TRBJ1-6, with TRBD1 as a possible D gene (5 bases). The CDR3 DNA is TGTGCCAGCAGCGCCCAAGTCCAGGGAGCGGGTTCACCCCTCCACTTT. Its translation: CASSAQVQGAGSPLHF.